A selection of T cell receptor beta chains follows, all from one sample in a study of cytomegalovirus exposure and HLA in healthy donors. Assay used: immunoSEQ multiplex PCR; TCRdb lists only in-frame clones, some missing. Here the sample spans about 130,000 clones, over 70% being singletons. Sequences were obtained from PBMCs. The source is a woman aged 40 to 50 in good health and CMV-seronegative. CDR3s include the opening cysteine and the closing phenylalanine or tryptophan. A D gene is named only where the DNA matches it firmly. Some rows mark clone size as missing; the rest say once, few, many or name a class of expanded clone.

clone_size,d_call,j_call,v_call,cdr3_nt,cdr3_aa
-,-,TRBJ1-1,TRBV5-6,TGTGCCAGCGCTAAAATGGAGGGACTGAACACTGAAGCTTTCTTT,CASAKMEGLNTEAFF
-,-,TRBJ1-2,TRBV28,TGTGCCAGCAGTTCGACAGGCGGCCCCGCCCTAGTCTATGGCTACACCTTC,CASSSTGGPALVYGYTF
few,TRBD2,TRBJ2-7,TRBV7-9,TGTGCCAGCAGCTTGGCTCTAGCGGGGTCCTACGAGCAGTACTTC,CASSLALAGSYEQYF
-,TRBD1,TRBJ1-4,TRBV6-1,TGTGCCAGCGGAGCTCTCCAGGGGGCCTTCGGGAAACTGTTTTTT,CASGALQGAFGKLFF
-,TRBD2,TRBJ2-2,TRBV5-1,TGCGCCAGCCGGACTAGCGGGGGGGCTAGCACCGGGGAGCTGTTTTTT,CASRTSGGASTGELFF
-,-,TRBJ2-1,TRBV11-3,TGTGCCAGCAGCTCAAACGGCAATGAGCAGTTCTTC,CASSSNGNEQFF
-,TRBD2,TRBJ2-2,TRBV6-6,TGTGCCAGCAGTTACAGCGGGGGGGCGGCGGGGGAGCTGTTTTTT,CASSYSGGAAGELFF
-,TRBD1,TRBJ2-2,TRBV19,TGTGCCAGTAGTATAGATCTCAGGGGGTGGCGAGTGGACACCGGGGAGCTGTTTTTT,CASSIDLRGWRVDTGELFF
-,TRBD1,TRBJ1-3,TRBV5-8,TGTGCCAGCAGCAGAAAGACAGGGGGCCTCCTCTCTGGAAACACCATATATTTT,CASSRKTGGLLSGNTIYF
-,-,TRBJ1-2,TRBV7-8,TGTGCCAGCAGCTCACAAGAGGGTCGGCGGGATCTTGGCTACACCTTC,CASSSQEGRRDLGYTF
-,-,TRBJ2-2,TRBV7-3,TGTGCCAGCAGCCCCCCCTACACCGGGGAGCTGTTTTTT,CASSPPYTGELFF
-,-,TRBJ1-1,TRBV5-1,TGCGCCAGCAGCTTGTCGGGTCCGTGGAACACTGAAGCTTTCTTT,CASSLSGPWNTEAFF
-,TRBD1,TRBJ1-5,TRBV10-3,TGTGCCATCAGTGGGACAGGGGGCGGTCAGCCCCAGCATTTT,CAISGTGGGQPQHF
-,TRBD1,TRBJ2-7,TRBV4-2,TGTGCCAGCAGCCAAGGACAGGGTAAGCAGTACTTC,CASSQGQGKQYF
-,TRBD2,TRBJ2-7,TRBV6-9,TGTGCCAGCATTACCGGGACTAGCGGGAGAGGGGCCTACGAGCAGTACTTC,CASITGTSGRGAYEQYF
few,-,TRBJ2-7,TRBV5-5,TGTGCCAGCAGCTTGGAGGGGCACTACGAGCAGTACTTC,CASSLEGHYEQYF
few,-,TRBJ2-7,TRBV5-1,TGCGCCAGCAGCTTCGACTATCCCTCCTACGAGCAGTACTTC,CASSFDYPSYEQYF
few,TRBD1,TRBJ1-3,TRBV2,TGTGCCAGCAGGGGACAGGCGACTTCTGGAAACACCATATATTTT,CASRGQATSGNTIYF
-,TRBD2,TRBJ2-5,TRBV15,TGTGCCACCAGCTCCCGTTGGACTAGCGGTCAAGAGACCCAGTACTTC,CATSSRWTSGQETQYF
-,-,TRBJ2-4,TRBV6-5,TGTGCCAGCAGTTATATGAGGTCTAAAAACATTCAGTACTTC,CASSYMRSKNIQYF